This T cell receptor (beta chain) derives from a study of CD8 T cells in Susac syndrome. Sequencing of TCR beta was carried out in blood CD8+ and CD4+ T cells. Isolation of CD8+ and CD4+ T cells was performed negatively, whereas enrichment of TEMRA cells was done by FACS. It was with random hexamers that about 0.45 to 1 ug RNA was reverse transcribed. Amplification of TCR beta CDR3 used immunoSEQ multiplex PCR across 54 Vbeta and 13 Jbeta. TCRdb independently ran MiXCR on the immunoSEQ multiplex PCR reads; one entry per CDR3 protein. The sample shows under 150,000 distinct CDR3 sequences, roughly 80% of them seen only once. The material sequenced was CD8+ T cells from PBMCs. The clonotype originates from a human donor with multiple sclerosis.

The CDR3 region has the DNA TGCAGCGTGCTATCTTTGGGCGAGCAGTACTTC. This gives the protein CSVLSLGEQYF. V and J are TRBV29-1 and TRBJ2-7; D unclear. Germline values: CDR1 SQVTM, CDR2 ANQGSEA. The CDR3 is 11 amino acids. Deletions cut 6 bases from V and 6 bases from J, with 12 bases between.